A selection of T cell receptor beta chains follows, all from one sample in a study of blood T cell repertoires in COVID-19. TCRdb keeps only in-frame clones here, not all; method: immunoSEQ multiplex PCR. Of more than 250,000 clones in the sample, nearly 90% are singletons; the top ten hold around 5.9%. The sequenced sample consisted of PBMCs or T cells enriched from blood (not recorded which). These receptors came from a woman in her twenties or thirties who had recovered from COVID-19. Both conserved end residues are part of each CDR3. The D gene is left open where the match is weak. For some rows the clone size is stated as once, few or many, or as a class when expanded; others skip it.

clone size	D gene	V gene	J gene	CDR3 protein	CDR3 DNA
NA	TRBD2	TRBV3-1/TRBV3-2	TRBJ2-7	CASSQLAGGREQYF	TGTGCCAGCAGCCAATTAGCGGGGGGGCGCGAGCAGTACTTC
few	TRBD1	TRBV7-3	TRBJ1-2	CASSSVGTGYGYTF	TGTGCCAGCAGCTCCGTTGGGACAGGCTATGGCTACACCTTC
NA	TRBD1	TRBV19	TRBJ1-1	CASRDRGDTEAFF	TGTGCCAGTAGAGACAGGGGAGACACTGAAGCTTTCTTT
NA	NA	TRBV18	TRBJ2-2	CASSPSTGRTSGELFF	TGTGCCAGCTCACCTTCGACAGGGAGGACGAGCGGGGAGCTGTTTTTT
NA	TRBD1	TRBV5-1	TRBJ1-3	CASSLEDRGRSGNTIYF	TGCGCCAGCAGCTTGGAAGACAGGGGGCGGTCTGGAAACACCATATATTTT
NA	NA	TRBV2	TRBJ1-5	CASRRSNQPQHF	TGTGCCAGCAGGAGGAGCAATCAGCCCCAGCATTTT
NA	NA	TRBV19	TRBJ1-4	CASSILRIQKANEKLFF	TGTGCCAGTAGTATCCTCCGAATACAGAAGGCTAATGAAAAACTGTTTTTT
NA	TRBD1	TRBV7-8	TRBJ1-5	CASSFTDRYSNQPQHF	TGTGCCAGCAGCTTTACGGACAGGTATAGCAATCAGCCCCAGCATTTT
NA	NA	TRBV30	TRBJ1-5	CAWSVRDNQPQHF	TGTGCCTGGAGTGTCAGGGACAATCAGCCCCAGCATTTT
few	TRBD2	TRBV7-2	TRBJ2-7	CASSSTERGGSHEQYF	TGTGCCAGCAGCTCTACTGAGCGGGGGGGTAGCCACGAGCAGTACTTC
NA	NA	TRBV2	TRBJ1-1	CASKQGTLGTEAFF	TGTGCCAGCAAGCAGGGCACACTCGGCACTGAAGCTTTCTTT
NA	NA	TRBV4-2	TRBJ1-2	CASSQGGGDGYTF	TGTGCCAGCAGCCAAGGGGGCGGAGATGGCTACACCTTC
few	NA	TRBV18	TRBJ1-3	CASSPLPGFVPGNTIYF	TGTGCCAGCTCACCACTCCCGGGGTTTGTCCCTGGAAACACCATATATTTT
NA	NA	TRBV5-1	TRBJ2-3	CASSLQAGIRTDTQYF	TGCGCCAGCAGCTTGCAGGCAGGGATCAGGACAGATACGCAGTATTTT
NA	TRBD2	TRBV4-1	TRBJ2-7	CASSAGTSGGYEQYF	TGCGCCAGCAGCGCCGGGACTAGCGGGGGTTACGAGCAGTACTTC
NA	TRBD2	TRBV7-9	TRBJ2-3	CASRRTSGGAPVQYF	TGTGCCAGCAGGCGGACTAGCGGGGGGGCTCCCGTTCAGTATTTT
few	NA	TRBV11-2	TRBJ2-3	CASSPSVVDTQYF	TGTGCCAGCAGCCCGAGCGTTGTCGATACGCAGTATTTT
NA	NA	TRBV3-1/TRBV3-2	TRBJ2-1	CASSLRSLSYNEQFF	TGTGCCAGCAGCCTCCGGAGCCTCTCCTACAATGAGCAGTTCTTC
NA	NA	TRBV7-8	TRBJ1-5	CASSPQYSPRSQPQHF	TGTGCCAGCAGCCCACAATATTCCCCGCGGAGCCAGCCCCAGCATTTT
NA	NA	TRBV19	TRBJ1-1	CASSRGRTEAFF	TGTGCCAGTAGCAGGGGTAGAACTGAAGCTTTCTTT
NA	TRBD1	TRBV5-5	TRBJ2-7	CASSFAGGYEQYF	TGTGCCAGCAGCTTCGCAGGGGGCTACGAGCAGTACTTC
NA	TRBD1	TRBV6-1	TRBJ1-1	CASSERQGGTEAFF	TGTGCCAGCAGTGAAAGACAGGGAGGCACTGAAGCTTTCTTT
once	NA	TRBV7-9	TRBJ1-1	CASSSSWSTEAFF	TGTGCCAGCAGCTCTTCGTGGAGTACTGAAGCTTTCTTT
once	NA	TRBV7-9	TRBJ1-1	CASTNEWGVNTEAFF	TGTGCCAGCACAAACGAATGGGGGGTGAACACTGAAGCTTTCTTT
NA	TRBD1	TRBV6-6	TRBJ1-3	CASSRGTGFGNTIYF	TGTGCCAGCAGCCGAGGGACAGGGTTCGGAAACACCATATATTTT
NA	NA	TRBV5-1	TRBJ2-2	CASSLALPTAGELFF	TGCGCCAGCAGCTTGGCCCTCCCCACGGCCGGGGAGCTGTTTTTT
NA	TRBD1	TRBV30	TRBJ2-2	CAWSVRDRGRTGELFF	TGTGCCTGGAGTGTACGGGACAGGGGGCGTACCGGGGAGCTGTTTTTT
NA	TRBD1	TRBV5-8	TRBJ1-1	CASSRQGTEAFF	TGTGCCAGCAGCCGACAGGGGACTGAAGCTTTCTTT